Ten or more counts support the clone carrying this T cell receptor (beta chain). Amplification from RNA transcripts yielded the TCR beta CDR3 regions. Amplification began with first-round RT-PCR using HTBI primers, then second-round multiplex PCR was performed. Using its own MiXCR run on the multiplex PCR reads, TCRdb lists one record per CDR3 protein. This table has 400,000 to 450,000 distinct CDR3 sequences, more than 20% appearing once. The data belong to a study of Graves' ophthalmopathy and Graves' hyperthyroidism. Stable hyperthyroidism meant no ophthalmopathy within 18 months of follow-up. Hyperthyroidism patients, all newly diagnosed, had under 2 months' duration and ages of 18 to 65. The V end lost 6 bases, the J end lost 1 base, and 10 bases lay between the germline ends. The germline V gene has CDR1 DFQATT and CDR2 SNEGSKA (reference sequence). The CDR3 spans 12 residues.

The receptor's source is a woman between 18 and 29 years old with stable Graves' hyperthyroidism. The chain carries TRBV20-1 and TRBJ2-7; D ambiguous. Material for sequencing was peripheral blood. CDR3 sequence (DNA): TGCAGTGCGTCCTCAAGTTCCTACGAGCAGTACTTC. Amino acid sequence: CSASSSSYEQYF.